Listed below are T cell receptor beta chains from one sample, sequenced in a study of T cell repertoires in cytomegalovirus infection. TCRdb reprocessed the reads via MiXCR and lists one record per CDR3 protein. The repertoire holds more than 150,000 distinct CDR3 sequences, with roughly a sixth as singletons. The specimen was CD8+ T cells from PBMCs. The receptors come from a human donor in good health (CMV status not recorded). Some clones in this sample may be carry-over from other donors' samples. CDR3s include the opening cysteine and the closing phenylalanine or tryptophan. Each record gives: V gene, clone size, D gene, J gene, CDR3 protein, CDR3 DNA. D genes are given only for firm matches. Some rows mark clone size as missing; the rest say once, few, many or name a class of expanded clone.

V gene: TRBV7-9
clone size: few
D gene: TRBD1
J gene: TRBJ1-1
CDR3 protein: CASNPTGGGNTEAFF
CDR3 DNA: TGTGCCAGCAACCCGACAGGGGGGGGGAACACTGAAGCTTTCTTT

V gene: TRBV14
clone size: many
D gene: .
J gene: TRBJ2-1
CDR3 protein: CASSQVTGLPNEQFF
CDR3 DNA: TGTGCCAGCAGCCAAGTCACAGGACTTCCCAATGAGCAGTTCTTC

V gene: TRBV20-1
clone size: few
D gene: .
J gene: TRBJ2-7
CDR3 protein: CSARGPGLGYEQYF
CDR3 DNA: TGCAGTGCACGAGGACCGGGACTCGGGTACGAGCAGTACTTC

V gene: TRBV29-1
clone size: .
D gene: TRBD1
J gene: TRBJ1-1
CDR3 protein: CSVCTGEGIGTEAFF
CDR3 DNA: TGCAGCGTTTGTACAGGGGAGGGAATTGGGACTGAAGCTTTCTTT

V gene: TRBV6-2/TRBV6-3
clone size: .
D gene: TRBD2
J gene: TRBJ2-3
CDR3 protein: CASSYKREGPETQYF
CDR3 DNA: TGTGCCAGCAGTTACAAGCGGGAGGGCCCAGAGACGCAGTATTTT

V gene: TRBV15
clone size: .
D gene: TRBD1
J gene: TRBJ2-3
CDR3 protein: CATSRVQGGTDTQYF
CDR3 DNA: TGTGCCACCAGCAGAGTACAGGGGGGCACAGATACGCAGTATTTT

V gene: TRBV7-7
clone size: .
D gene: TRBD1
J gene: TRBJ2-1
CDR3 protein: CASGDSYNEQFF
CDR3 DNA: TGTGCCAGTGGGGACAGCTACAATGAGCAGTTCTTC

V gene: TRBV29-1
clone size: .
D gene: .
J gene: TRBJ2-2
CDR3 protein: CSVPGNTGELFF
CDR3 DNA: TGCAGCGTCCCCGGAAACACCGGGGAGCTGTTTTTT

V gene: TRBV7-6
clone size: .
D gene: TRBD2
J gene: TRBJ2-7
CDR3 protein: CASSLETSGGASEQYF
CDR3 DNA: TGTGCCAGCAGCTTAGAGACTAGCGGGGGTGCTTCCGAGCAGTACTTC

V gene: TRBV28
clone size: .
D gene: TRBD2
J gene: TRBJ2-3
CDR3 protein: CASRLAGPDTQYF
CDR3 DNA: TGTGCCAGCAGACTAGCGGGGCCAGATACGCAGTATTTT

V gene: TRBV7-3
clone size: .
D gene: .
J gene: TRBJ2-3
CDR3 protein: CASSLSGVVTDTQYF
CDR3 DNA: TGTGCCAGCAGCTTAAGCGGGGTAGTGACAGATACGCAGTATTTT

V gene: TRBV5-3
clone size: .
D gene: .
J gene: TRBJ2-3
CDR3 protein: CASSYRDDTQYF
CDR3 DNA: TGTGCCAGCAGCTACAGGGACGATACGCAGTATTTT

V gene: TRBV6-2/TRBV6-3
clone size: many
D gene: .
J gene: TRBJ1-5
CDR3 protein: CASSYTVQLSRDQPQHF
CDR3 DNA: TGTGCCAGCAGTTACACGGTTCAGTTGAGCCGGGACCAGCCCCAGCATTTT

V gene: TRBV7-9
clone size: .
D gene: TRBD1
J gene: TRBJ2-7
CDR3 protein: CASSSGTGTPDEQYF
CDR3 DNA: TGTGCCAGCAGCTCCGGGACAGGGACCCCGGACGAGCAGTACTTC

V gene: TRBV4-3
clone size: .
D gene: .
J gene: TRBJ2-7
CDR3 protein: CASSREAANNYEQYF
CDR3 DNA: TGCGCCAGCAGCCGAGAAGCGGCCAATAACTACGAGCAGTACTTC

V gene: TRBV28
clone size: few
D gene: .
J gene: TRBJ2-6
CDR3 protein: CASSLFLGDSGANVLTF
CDR3 DNA: TGTGCCAGCAGTTTATTCCTGGGGGATTCTGGGGCCAACGTCCTGACTTTC

V gene: TRBV7-6
clone size: .
D gene: TRBD2
J gene: TRBJ2-1
CDR3 protein: CASSLSSGGPYSYNEQFF
CDR3 DNA: TGTGCCAGCAGCTTGAGTAGCGGGGGCCCTTACTCCTACAATGAGCAGTTCTTC

V gene: TRBV7-3
clone size: few
D gene: .
J gene: TRBJ2-5
CDR3 protein: CASSLSGQETQYF
CDR3 DNA: TGTGCCAGCAGCTTATCCGGACAAGAGACCCAGTACTTC

V gene: TRBV11-2
clone size: .
D gene: TRBD2
J gene: TRBJ2-1
CDR3 protein: CASSELAGGPYEQFF
CDR3 DNA: TGTGCCAGCAGCGAACTAGCGGGAGGGCCCTATGAGCAGTTCTTC

V gene: TRBV7-9
clone size: .
D gene: .
J gene: TRBJ1-1
CDR3 protein: CASRSLDAEAFF
CDR3 DNA: TGTGCCAGTAGATCATTGGACGCTGAAGCTTTCTTT

V gene: TRBV28
clone size: .
D gene: TRBD1
J gene: TRBJ2-5
CDR3 protein: CASSIYDRGGQETQYF
CDR3 DNA: TGTGCCAGCAGTATTTATGACAGGGGGGGACAAGAGACCCAGTACTTC

V gene: TRBV6-2/TRBV6-3
clone size: few
D gene: .
J gene: TRBJ2-7
CDR3 protein: CASTPEITYEQYF
CDR3 DNA: TGTGCCAGCACGCCGGAAATCACCTACGAGCAGTACTTC

V gene: TRBV14
clone size: few
D gene: .
J gene: TRBJ2-6
CDR3 protein: CASSQEGYDSLSGANVLTF
CDR3 DNA: TGTGCCAGCAGCCAAGAAGGTTACGACAGTCTCTCTGGGGCCAACGTCCTGACTTTC

V gene: TRBV28
clone size: few
D gene: .
J gene: TRBJ2-5
CDR3 protein: CASRRTGQETQYF
CDR3 DNA: TGTGCCAGCAGGCGGACGGGCCAAGAGACCCAGTACTTC

V gene: TRBV7-3
clone size: .
D gene: .
J gene: TRBJ2-1
CDR3 protein: CASSLRRVSAKYNEQFF
CDR3 DNA: TGTGCCAGCAGCTTACGAAGGGTTTCCGCGAAGTACAATGAGCAGTTCTTC

V gene: TRBV11-1
clone size: .
D gene: TRBD1
J gene: TRBJ2-1
CDR3 protein: CASRFWGGQGRYNEQFF
CDR3 DNA: TGTGCCAGCAGATTTTGGGGTGGACAGGGGCGCTACAATGAGCAGTTCTTC

V gene: TRBV6-1
clone size: .
D gene: .
J gene: TRBJ1-2
CDR3 protein: CASSEAWGRPGLGHGYTF
CDR3 DNA: TGTGCCAGCAGTGAAGCCTGGGGACGTCCCGGATTAGGGCATGGCTACACCTTC

V gene: TRBV7-9
clone size: few
D gene: .
J gene: TRBJ2-7
CDR3 protein: CASSSGPLTDEQYF
CDR3 DNA: TGTGCCAGCAGCTCCGGGCCCTTAACCGACGAGCAGTACTTC

V gene: TRBV7-6
clone size: few
D gene: .
J gene: TRBJ1-6
CDR3 protein: CASSLETTSPLHF
CDR3 DNA: TGTGCCAGCAGCTTAGAAACAACTTCACCCCTCCACTTT

V gene: TRBV27
clone size: .
D gene: TRBD2
J gene: TRBJ2-1
CDR3 protein: CASSPGGPTYNEQFF
CDR3 DNA: TGTGCCAGCAGTCCGGGAGGGCCAACCTACAATGAGCAGTTCTTC

V gene: TRBV28
clone size: few
D gene: .
J gene: TRBJ1-1
CDR3 protein: CASSLWGPNSAFF
CDR3 DNA: TGTGCCAGCAGTCTCTGGGGGCCTAATTCGGCTTTCTTT

V gene: TRBV19
clone size: few
D gene: TRBD1
J gene: TRBJ1-1
CDR3 protein: CASTLNSAGGTEAFF
CDR3 DNA: TGTGCCAGTACCCTAAACTCGGCAGGGGGCACTGAAGCTTTCTTT

V gene: TRBV27
clone size: few
D gene: .
J gene: TRBJ2-1
CDR3 protein: CASSLSGRAYNEQFF
CDR3 DNA: TGTGCCAGCAGTTTATCGGGTAGGGCCTACAATGAGCAGTTCTTC

V gene: TRBV20-1
clone size: few
D gene: .
J gene: TRBJ2-7
CDR3 protein: CSARKPGLLPYEQYF
CDR3 DNA: TGCAGTGCTAGAAAACCGGGACTCCTACCCTACGAGCAGTACTTC

V gene: TRBV20-1
clone size: .
D gene: .
J gene: TRBJ2-1
CDR3 protein: CSARVGRNEQFF
CDR3 DNA: TGCAGTGCTAGAGTGGGTCGCAATGAGCAGTTCTTC

V gene: TRBV6-2/TRBV6-3
clone size: few
D gene: TRBD2
J gene: TRBJ2-2
CDR3 protein: CASSGLAGNTGELFF
CDR3 DNA: TGTGCCAGCAGCGGACTAGCGGGGAACACCGGGGAGCTGTTTTTT

V gene: TRBV18
clone size: .
D gene: .
J gene: TRBJ1-1
CDR3 protein: CASSRVRNTEAFF
CDR3 DNA: TGTGCCAGCTCAAGAGTCCGGAACACTGAAGCTTTCTTT

V gene: TRBV28
clone size: .
D gene: .
J gene: TRBJ2-1
CDR3 protein: CASSPPGDYNEQFF
CDR3 DNA: TGTGCCAGCAGTCCCCCAGGAGACTACAATGAGCAGTTCTTC

V gene: TRBV7-2
clone size: .
D gene: .
J gene: TRBJ1-3
CDR3 protein: CASSWTERGNTIYF
CDR3 DNA: TGTGCCAGCAGCTGGACAGAGAGAGGAAACACCATATATTTT

V gene: TRBV5-6
clone size: many
D gene: .
J gene: TRBJ1-2
CDR3 protein: CASSLAALRKGYTF
CDR3 DNA: TGTGCCAGCAGCTTGGCAGCCCTTCGAAAAGGCTACACCTTC

V gene: TRBV28
clone size: .
D gene: TRBD2
J gene: TRBJ2-1
CDR3 protein: CATESSGSLDEQFF
CDR3 DNA: TGTGCCACCGAGTCTAGCGGGAGTTTGGATGAGCAGTTCTTC

V gene: TRBV7-8
clone size: few
D gene: TRBD2
J gene: TRBJ2-3
CDR3 protein: CASSLEVSGGHRPSTDTQYF
CDR3 DNA: TGTGCCAGCAGCTTAGAGGTTAGCGGGGGCCATCGACCTAGCACAGATACGCAGTATTTT